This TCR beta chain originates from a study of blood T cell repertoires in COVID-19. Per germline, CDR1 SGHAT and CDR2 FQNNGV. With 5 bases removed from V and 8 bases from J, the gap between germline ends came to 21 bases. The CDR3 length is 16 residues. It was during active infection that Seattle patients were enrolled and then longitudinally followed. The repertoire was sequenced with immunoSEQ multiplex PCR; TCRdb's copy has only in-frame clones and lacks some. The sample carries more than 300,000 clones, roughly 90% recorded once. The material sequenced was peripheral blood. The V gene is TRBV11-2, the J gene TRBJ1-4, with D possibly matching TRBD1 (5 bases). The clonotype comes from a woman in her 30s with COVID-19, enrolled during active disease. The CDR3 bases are TGTGCCAGCAGCCTAAGGGGACTAGGGGCGGGAGAAAAACTGTTTTTT. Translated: CASSLRGLGAGEKLFF.